Sequencing of this TCR beta chain was carried out in a study of CD4 T cells in relation to SARS-CoV-2 and coronaviruses. Study-level information: The HLA restriction of the shared crossreactive spike epitopes was mapped.

This clone was picked up a small number of times. Generated by immunoSEQ multiplex PCR, the TCRdb table keeps only in-frame clones and is missing some. The repertoire holds fewer than 14,000 clones, approximately 87% seen once, with over 2% in the top ten. V lost 4 bases and J lost 3, with 10 bases in between. The CDR3 sequence is 13 residues long. CDR1 is SGHRS and CDR2 is YFSETQ in the germline V gene. The chain is built from TRBV5-1 and TRBJ1-2; D gene ambiguous. The sample consisted of naive CD4+ T cells from PBMCs. Specified subset: naive CD4+ T cells isolated by negative enrichment. The clonotype comes from an adult with COVID-19. The CDR3: CASSLGEDYGYTF. The CDR3, as DNA: TGCGCCAGCAGCCTTGGGGAAGACTATGGCTACACCTTC.